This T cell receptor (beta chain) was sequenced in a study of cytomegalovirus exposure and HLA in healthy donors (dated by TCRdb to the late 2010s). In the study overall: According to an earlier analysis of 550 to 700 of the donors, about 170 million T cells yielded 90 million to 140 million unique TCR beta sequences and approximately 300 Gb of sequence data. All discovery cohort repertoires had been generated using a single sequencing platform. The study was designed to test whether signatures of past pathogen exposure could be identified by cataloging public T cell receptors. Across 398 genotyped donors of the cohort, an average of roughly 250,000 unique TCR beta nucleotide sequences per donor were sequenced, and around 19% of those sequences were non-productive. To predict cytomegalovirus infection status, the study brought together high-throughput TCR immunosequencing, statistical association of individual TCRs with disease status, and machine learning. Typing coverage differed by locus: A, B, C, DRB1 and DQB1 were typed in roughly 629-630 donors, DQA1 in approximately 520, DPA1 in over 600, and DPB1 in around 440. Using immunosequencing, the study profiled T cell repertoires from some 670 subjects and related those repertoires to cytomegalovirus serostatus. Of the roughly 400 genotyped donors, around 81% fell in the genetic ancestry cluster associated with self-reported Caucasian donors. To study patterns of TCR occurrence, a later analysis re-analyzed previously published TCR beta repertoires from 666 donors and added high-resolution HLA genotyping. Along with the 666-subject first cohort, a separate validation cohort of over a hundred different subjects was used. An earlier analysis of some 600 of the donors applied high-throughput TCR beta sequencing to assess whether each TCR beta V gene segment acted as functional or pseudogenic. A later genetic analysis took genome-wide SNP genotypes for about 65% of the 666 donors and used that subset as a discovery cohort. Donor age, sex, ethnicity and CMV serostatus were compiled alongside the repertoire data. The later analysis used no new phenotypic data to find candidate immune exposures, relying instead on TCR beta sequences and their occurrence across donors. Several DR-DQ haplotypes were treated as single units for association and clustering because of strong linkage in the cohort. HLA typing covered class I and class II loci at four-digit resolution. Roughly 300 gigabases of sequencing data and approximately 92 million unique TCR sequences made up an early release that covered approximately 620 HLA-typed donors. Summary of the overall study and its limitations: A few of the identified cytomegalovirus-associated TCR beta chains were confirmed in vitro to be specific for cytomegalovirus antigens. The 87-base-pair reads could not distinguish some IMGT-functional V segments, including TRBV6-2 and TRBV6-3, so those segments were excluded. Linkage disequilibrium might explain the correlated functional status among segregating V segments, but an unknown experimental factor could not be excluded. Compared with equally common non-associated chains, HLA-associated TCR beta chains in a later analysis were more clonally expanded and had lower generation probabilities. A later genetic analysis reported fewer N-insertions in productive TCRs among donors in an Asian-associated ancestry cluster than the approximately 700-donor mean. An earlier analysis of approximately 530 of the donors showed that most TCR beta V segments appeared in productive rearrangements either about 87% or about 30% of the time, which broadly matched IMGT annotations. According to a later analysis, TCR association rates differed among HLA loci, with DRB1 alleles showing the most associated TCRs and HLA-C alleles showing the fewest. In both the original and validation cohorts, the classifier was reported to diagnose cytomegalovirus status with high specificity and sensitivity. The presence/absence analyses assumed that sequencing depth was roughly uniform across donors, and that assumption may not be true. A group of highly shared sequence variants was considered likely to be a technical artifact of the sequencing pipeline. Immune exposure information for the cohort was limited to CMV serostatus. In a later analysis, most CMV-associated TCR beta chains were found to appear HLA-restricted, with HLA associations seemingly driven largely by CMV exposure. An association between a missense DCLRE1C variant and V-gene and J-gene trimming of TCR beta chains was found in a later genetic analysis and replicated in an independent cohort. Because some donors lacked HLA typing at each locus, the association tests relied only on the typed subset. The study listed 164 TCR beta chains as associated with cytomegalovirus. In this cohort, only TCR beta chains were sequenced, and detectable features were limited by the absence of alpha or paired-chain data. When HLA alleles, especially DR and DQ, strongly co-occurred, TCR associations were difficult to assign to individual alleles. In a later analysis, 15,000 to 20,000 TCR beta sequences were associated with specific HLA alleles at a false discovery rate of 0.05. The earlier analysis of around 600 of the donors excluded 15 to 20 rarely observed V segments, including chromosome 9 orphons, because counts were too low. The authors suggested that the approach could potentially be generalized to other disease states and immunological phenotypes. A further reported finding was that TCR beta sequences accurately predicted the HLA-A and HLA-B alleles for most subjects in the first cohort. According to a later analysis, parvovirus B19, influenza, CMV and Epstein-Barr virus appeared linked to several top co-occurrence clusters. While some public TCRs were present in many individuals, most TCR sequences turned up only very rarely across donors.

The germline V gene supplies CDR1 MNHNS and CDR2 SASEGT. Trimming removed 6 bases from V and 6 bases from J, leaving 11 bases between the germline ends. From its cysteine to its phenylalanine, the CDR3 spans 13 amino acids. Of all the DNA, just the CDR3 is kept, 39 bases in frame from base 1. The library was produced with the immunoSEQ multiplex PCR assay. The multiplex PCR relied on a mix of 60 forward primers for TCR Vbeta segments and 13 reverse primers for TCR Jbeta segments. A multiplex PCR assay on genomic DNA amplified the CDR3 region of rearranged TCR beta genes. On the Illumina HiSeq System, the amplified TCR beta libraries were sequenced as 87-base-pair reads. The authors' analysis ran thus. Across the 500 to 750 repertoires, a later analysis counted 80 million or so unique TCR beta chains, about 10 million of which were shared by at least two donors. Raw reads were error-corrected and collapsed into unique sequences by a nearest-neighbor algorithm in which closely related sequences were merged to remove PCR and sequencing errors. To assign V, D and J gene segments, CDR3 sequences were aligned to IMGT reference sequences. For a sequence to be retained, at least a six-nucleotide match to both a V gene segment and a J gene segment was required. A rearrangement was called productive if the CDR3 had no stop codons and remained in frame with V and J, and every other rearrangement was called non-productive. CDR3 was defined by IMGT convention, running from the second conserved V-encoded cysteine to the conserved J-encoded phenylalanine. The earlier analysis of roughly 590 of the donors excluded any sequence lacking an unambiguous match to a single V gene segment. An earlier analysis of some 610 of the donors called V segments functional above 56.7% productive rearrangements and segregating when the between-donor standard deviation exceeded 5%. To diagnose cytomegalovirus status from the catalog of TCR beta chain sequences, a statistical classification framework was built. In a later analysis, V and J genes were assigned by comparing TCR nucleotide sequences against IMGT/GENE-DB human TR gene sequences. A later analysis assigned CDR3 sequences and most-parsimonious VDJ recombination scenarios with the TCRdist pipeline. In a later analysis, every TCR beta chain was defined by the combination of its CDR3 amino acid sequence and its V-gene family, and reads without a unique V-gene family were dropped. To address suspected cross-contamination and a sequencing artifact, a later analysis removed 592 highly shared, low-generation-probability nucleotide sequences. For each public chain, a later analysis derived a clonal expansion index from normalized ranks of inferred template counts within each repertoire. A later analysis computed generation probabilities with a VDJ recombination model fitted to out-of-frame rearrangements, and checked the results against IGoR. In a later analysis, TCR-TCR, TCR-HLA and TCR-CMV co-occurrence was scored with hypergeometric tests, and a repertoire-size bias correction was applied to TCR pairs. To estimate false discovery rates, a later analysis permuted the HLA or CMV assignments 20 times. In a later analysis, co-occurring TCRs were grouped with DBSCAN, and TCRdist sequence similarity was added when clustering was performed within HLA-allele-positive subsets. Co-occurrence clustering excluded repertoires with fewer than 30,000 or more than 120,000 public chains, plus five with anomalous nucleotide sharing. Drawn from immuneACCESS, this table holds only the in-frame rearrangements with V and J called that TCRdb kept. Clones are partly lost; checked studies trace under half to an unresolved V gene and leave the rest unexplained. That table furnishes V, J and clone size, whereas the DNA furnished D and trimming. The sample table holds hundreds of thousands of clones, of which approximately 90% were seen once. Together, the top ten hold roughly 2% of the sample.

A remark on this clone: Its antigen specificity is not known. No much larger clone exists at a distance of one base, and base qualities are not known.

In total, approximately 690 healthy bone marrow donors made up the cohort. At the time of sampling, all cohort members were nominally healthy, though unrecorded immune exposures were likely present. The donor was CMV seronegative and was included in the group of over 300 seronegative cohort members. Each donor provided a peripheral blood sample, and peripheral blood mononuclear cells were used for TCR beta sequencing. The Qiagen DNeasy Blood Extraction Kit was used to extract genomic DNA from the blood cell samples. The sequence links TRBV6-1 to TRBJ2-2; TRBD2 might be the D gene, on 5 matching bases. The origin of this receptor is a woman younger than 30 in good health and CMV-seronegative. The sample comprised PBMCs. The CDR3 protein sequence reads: CASRKLDSGELFF. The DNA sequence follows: TGTGCCAGCAGAAAACTAGATTCCGGGGAGCTGTTTTTT.